This is a list of T cell receptor beta chains from one sample in a study of OX40 agonist ivuxolimab in advanced cancers. The table came from immunoSEQ multiplex PCR; TCRdb's copy has only in-frame clones and leaves some out. The table has 90,000 to 100,000 clones, approximately 90% seen once. The specimen was CD4+ or CD8+ T cells sorted from blood, collected in a trial of the OX40 agonist ivuxolimab. The receptor set was obtained from an adult with an advanced solid tumor such as melanoma, head and neck, liver or kidney cancer. CDR3s include the opening cysteine and the closing phenylalanine or tryptophan. Each record gives: clone size, J gene, V gene, D gene, CDR3 DNA, CDR3 protein. A D gene is named only where the DNA matches it firmly. A row's size may be missing; if present it is once, few, many or a size class.

- | TRBJ2-5 | TRBV6-5 | TRBD1 | TGTGCCAGCAGCCCCCTTTACAGGGGACAGACCCAGTACTTC | CASSPLYRGQTQYF
- | TRBJ2-6 | TRBV6-5 | - | TGTGCCAGGAGGATGGTCAGTACTGGGGCCAACGTCCTGACTTTC | CARRMVSTGANVLTF
- | TRBJ2-3 | TRBV9 | - | TGTGCCAGCAGCGTAAGGAGTAGCACAGATACGCAGTATTTT | CASSVRSSTDTQYF
- | TRBJ1-4 | TRBV6-6 | - | TGTGCCAGCAGTTATGGCTCAACTAATGAAAAACTGTTTTTT | CASSYGSTNEKLFF
- | TRBJ1-4 | TRBV11-2 | - | TGTGCCAGCAGCTTAGACCTGGCGGGGGAAAAACTGTTTTTT | CASSLDLAGEKLFF
- | TRBJ1-1 | TRBV27 | TRBD1 | TGTGCCAGCAGTCCCGGACAGGGGGCTCGGACTGAAGCTTTCTTT | CASSPGQGARTEAFF
- | TRBJ1-2 | TRBV5-6 | - | TGTGCCAGCAGCTTGGAGGGTGCTAACTATGGCTACACCTTC | CASSLEGANYGYTF
- | TRBJ1-5 | TRBV29-1 | - | TGCAGCGTTGAAATAGGTTTGAATCAGCCCCAGCATTTT | CSVEIGLNQPQHF
once | TRBJ2-4 | TRBV11-2 | TRBD1 | TGTGCCAGCAGTTCGGTACGACAGGGCGTAGCCAAAAACATTCAGTACTTC | CASSSVRQGVAKNIQYF
- | TRBJ2-1 | TRBV5-1 | - | TGCGCCAGCGGGTTCGAACCGGGATCTTACAATGAGCAGTTCTTC | CASGFEPGSYNEQFF